One sample yielded the 30 T cell receptor beta chains listed below, sequenced in a study of CD8+CD57+ T cells in acquired aplastic anemia. Genomic DNA was employed as the template in profiling TCR beta VDJ and CDR3. TCRdb independently ran MiXCR on the reads; one entry per CDR3 protein. The sample holds approximately 220,000 distinct CDR3 sequences, about 44% seen once. Patients who underwent sequencing had shown CD8+CD57+ cell expansion by flow cytometry. Sequenced input: sorted CD4+, CD8+, or CD8+CD57+ T cells (not recorded which) from PBMCs. These receptors were taken from a human donor with aplastic anemia.

In regard to this clonotype: Possible read error: a much larger clone is one base away. The chain employs TRBV2 and TRBJ1-3; D is undetermined. The CDR3 has 22 residues. Germline CDR1 is SNHLY and CDR2 is FYNNEI. The CDR3 is CASSTLGGLGPRPLNSGNAIYF. Written as DNA, the CDR3 is TGTGCCAGCAGTACGCTGGGTGGGCTTGGGCCGAGGCCTTTGAACTCTGGAAACGCCATATATTTT.

For this clonotype: One end of the junction varies from germline; a read error may be responsible. The chain uses TRBV15 and TRBJ2-7; possibly TRBD2 for D (6 bases). CDR1 is LNHNV, CDR2 YYDKDF, per germline (reference sequence). The CDR3 runs 16 residues. This chain's CDR3 is CAASTHWRARAYGQYF. The CDR3 region has the DNA TGTGCCGCCAGCACCCATTGGAGGGCGAGAGCCTACGGGCAGTACTTC.

The chain links TRBV7-9 to TRBJ2-5; TRBD2 matches 8 bases. Germline V gene data show CDR1 as SEHNR and CDR2 as FQNEAQ (reference sequence). V was clipped by 6 bases and J by 4 bases; unmatched bases: 10. This CDR3 is 15 amino acids long. DNA of the CDR3: TGTGCCAGCAGTATCCGGACGGGGGGGGGAGAGACCCAGTACTTC. It yields the protein CASSIRTGGGETQYF.

This clonotype was recorded a few times. The rearrangement uses TRBV6-2 or TRBV6-3 and TRBJ1-1; D gene uncertain. Trimming stripped 2 bases from V and 2 bases from J, with 27 bases between. The germline gives CDR1 MNHEY, CDR2 SVGEGT. This CDR3 contains 20 residues. CDR3 DNA sequence: TGTGCCAGCAGTTACCCGTATTTTCTTAGCAGGAGCCATTATAACACTGAAGCTTTCTTT. The encoded protein is CASSYPYFLSRSHYNTEAFF.

The rearrangement uses TRBV6-1 and TRBJ2-7, with 7 bases matching TRBD1. This CDR3 region has 15 residues. With 7 bases clipped from V and 0 bases from J, the junction kept 9 bases outside the gene matches. Germline values: CDR1 MNHNS, CDR2 SASEGT. The CDR3 spells CASKEAGTDSYEQYF. DNA for the CDR3: TGTGCCAGCAAAGAAGCCGGGACAGACTCCTACGAGCAGTACTTC.

This clonotype came up once. The chain joins TRBV10-2 to TRBJ1-3; D gene uncertain. CDR3 length: 13 amino acids. Germline V lookup: CDR1 WSHSY, CDR2 SAAADI. V was trimmed by 2 bases and J by 3 bases, leaving 5 bases between them. Here the CDR3 reads CASSEKGGNTIYF. Here the CDR3 DNA reads TGCGCCAGCAGTGAGAAGGGTGGAAACACCATATATTTT.

Many counts were recorded for this clonotype. The chain couples TRBV5-6 to TRBJ1-2; D remains unclear. The CDR3 length is 14 residues. CDR1 and CDR2 from the germline V gene are SGHDT and YYEEEE. The ends were cut back, 4 bases at V and 5 bases at J, with 15 bases in the middle. The CDR3 reads CASSPGYRTYGYTF. The CDR3 DNA follows: TGTGCCAGCAGCCCTGGATACCGAACGTATGGCTACACCTTC. Full variable domain (missing parts from reference TRBV5-6 and TRBJ1-2): DAGVTQSPTHLIKTRGQQVTLRCSPKSGHDTVSWYQQALGQGPQFIFQYYEEEERQRGNFPDRFSGHQFPNYSSELNVNALLLGDSALYLCASSPGYRTYGYTFGSGTRLTVV.

The chain combines TRBV19 with TRBJ1-1; D may be TRBD1 (6 bases). CDR1 is LNHDA and CDR2 is SQIVND in the germline V gene (reference sequence). The CDR3 consists of 16 residues. V lost 1 base and J 0 bases, leaving 12 bases between the germline ends. DNA for the CDR3: TGTGCCAGTAGTATAGTGGGGACACCGGTGAACACTGAAGCTTTCTTT. It codes for CASSIVGTPVNTEAFF.

The chain carries TRBV2 and TRBJ2-7; 11 nucleotides line up with TRBD1. The CDR3 has 14 residues. Trimming removed 7 bases from V and 3 bases from J; junction bases left unmatched: 5. Germline V gene sequence: CDR1 SNHLY, CDR2 FYNNEI. Here the CDR3 DNA reads TGTGCCAGCAAGTGGGACAGGGGGGTCTACGAGCAGTACTTC. This codes for CASKWDRGVYEQYF.

The sample holds many counts of this clonotype. This chain joins TRBV9 and TRBJ2-2; 10 nucleotides match TRBD1. Trimming took 3 bases from V and 2 from J; bases not matched to a gene: 1. This CDR3 is 15 amino acids long. Germline CDR1 SGDLS, CDR2 YYNGEE. The CDR3 here is CASSGQGANTGELFF. The CDR3 DNA follows: TGTGCCAGCAGCGGACAGGGGGCAAACACCGGGGAGCTGTTTTTT.

This clonotype was detected a few times. This rearrangement joins TRBV6-5 to TRBJ2-2; tentatively, D is TRBD1 or TRBD2 (6 bases each). Germline CDR1 MNHEY, CDR2 SVGAGI. Deletions cut 0 bases from V and 3 bases from J, with 23 bases between. The CDR3 runs to 20 residues. The CDR3 is CASSYSKARGDKRDTGELFF. In DNA form, the CDR3 reads TGTGCCAGCAGTTACTCGAAAGCGCGAGGGGACAAGCGGGACACCGGGGAGCTGTTTTTT.

This clonotype turned up a few times. The chain has TRBV2 and TRBJ1-6; TRBD1 might be the D (5 bases). The V gene's germline CDR1 is SNHLY and CDR2 FYNNEI. The germline V and J ends were trimmed by 3 bases and 10 bases, with 13 bases remaining between them. The CDR3 has 14 residues. CDR3 DNA sequence: TGTGCCAGCAGTGATCCCAAGGGGAGCTCACCCCTCCACTTT. Amino acid sequence: CASSDPKGSSPLHF.

The chain employs TRBV7-6 and TRBJ1-3; 9 nucleotides align to TRBD1. Germline V gives CDR1 SGHVS, CDR2 FNYEAQ. The length of the CDR3 is 14 residues. V was clipped by 7 bases and J by 5 bases; unmatched bases: 6. In DNA, the CDR3 is TGTGCCAGCACCCCGGGACAGGGCAGAAACACCATATATTTT. Its protein is CASTPGQGRNTIYF.

The CDR3 loop is CSARDPDTQYF. The CDR3 DNA follows: TGCAGTGCTAGAGATCCTGATACGCAGTATTTT. The chain couples TRBV20-1 to TRBJ2-3; D gene ambiguous. With 0 bases removed from V and 6 bases from J, the gap between germline ends came to 4 bases. Germline V CDR1 and CDR2: DFQATT, SNEGSKA (reference sequence). This CDR3 comprises 11 residues.

In this sample, this clonotype turned up many times. The chain carries TRBV7-6 and TRBJ1-2; TRBD1 is a possible D gene (6 bases). Germline V gene data show CDR1 as SGHVS and CDR2 as FNYEAQ. V gave up 4 bases and J gave up 2 bases, with 14 bases separating them. The CDR3 is 15 residues long. The CDR3 region has the DNA TGTGCCAGCAGCTCAACAGGGTATCTGAACTATGGCTACACCTTC. Amino acids: CASSSTGYLNYGYTF.

Concerning this clonotype itself: Germline is not matched at one junction end, which may reflect a read error. DNA of the CDR3: TGTGCCTGGAGTGTCCTGAACACTGAAGCTCTCTTT. It encodes CAWSVLNTEALF. The rearrangement joins TRBV30 to TRBJ1-1; D gene unclear. The germline V gene encodes CDR1 GTSNPN and CDR2 SVGIG (reference sequence). This CDR3 contains 12 residues.

This clonotype was recorded once. A much larger clonotype is one base distant, so this may be a read error. This sequence joins TRBV7-9 and TRBJ2-3; TRBD2 matches 9 bases. V lost 5 bases, J lost 5 bases, and 14 bases stayed unmatched. CDR1 is SEHNR and CDR2 is FQNEAQ in the germline V gene (reference sequence). The CDR3 loop spans 17 amino acids. The CDR3 region has the DNA TGTGCCAGCAGCCAAGGAGGGCTAGCGGGGCTCATAGATACGCAGTATTTT. Its protein product is CASSQGGLAGLIDTQYF. Full variable domain (missing parts from reference TRBV7-9 and TRBJ2-3): DTGVSQNPRHKITKRGQNVTFRCDPISEHNRLYWYRQTLGQGPEFLTYFQNEAQLEKSRLLSDRFSAERPKGSFSTLEIQRTEQGDSAMYLCASSQGGLAGLIDTQYFGPGTRLTVL.

The genes are TRBV4-2 and TRBJ2-5; 9 nucleotides line up with TRBD2. Trimming took 6 bases from V and 2 from J; bases not matched to a gene: 10. The CDR3 sequence is 16 residues long. Per germline, CDR1 LGHNA and CDR2 YNFKEQ. The CDR3 nucleotides read TGTGCCAGCAGTATTGTAGCGGGGGACAATCAAGAGACCCAGTACTTC. Its translation is CASSIVAGDNQETQYF.

This clonotype was seen many times. The chain is built from TRBV7-3 and TRBJ2-7, with D unresolved. Per the germline V gene, CDR1 is SGHTA and CDR2 is FQGTGA. CDR3 length equals 15 residues. The V end lost 1 base, the J end lost 5 bases, and 15 bases lay between the germline ends. The CDR3 reads CASSLSSMGTHEQYF. As DNA, the CDR3 is TGTGCCAGCAGCTTAAGCTCAATGGGTACCCACGAGCAGTACTTC. The whole variable domain, filled in from reference TRBV7-3 and TRBJ2-7, reads GAGVSQTPSNKVTEKGKYVELRCDPISGHTALYWYRQSLGQGPEFLIYFQGTGAADDSGLPNDRFFAVRPEGSVSTLKIQRTERGDSAVYLCASSLSSMGTHEQYFGPGTRLTVT.

The V call is TRBV2, the J call TRBJ1-2; the D is unclear. Germline CDR1 and CDR2: SNHLY and FYNNEI. Trimming took 4 bases from V and 3 from J, leaving 6 bases between them. CDR3 length: 12 residues. The CDR3 DNA sequence: TGTGCCAGCAGTGCGCAGGACTATGGCTACACCTTC. Amino acid sequence: CASSAQDYGYTF.

This chain links TRBV4-3 with TRBJ2-5; D might be TRBD2 (7 bases). Germline loops: CDR1 LGHNA, CDR2 YSLEER. Trimming took off 3 bases at V and 2 bases at J, with 19 bases between the two ends. This CDR3 contains 17 residues. The CDR3 nucleotides read TGCGCCAGCAGCCAGGACGGGGGCGGGGGTGTACAAGAGACCCAGTACTTC. It encodes CASSQDGGGGVQETQYF.

The chain recombines TRBV20-1 with TRBJ1-4; TRBD1 agrees at 8 bases. Germline-derived CDR1 and CDR2 are DFQATT and SNEGSKA (reference sequence). The CDR3 covers 15 residues. Unmatched junction bases numbered 8, after V lost 4 bases and J lost 4 bases. Here the CDR3 reads CSATRTGQINEKLFF. The CDR3 coding sequence is TGCAGTGCTACTAGGACAGGGCAGATTAATGAAAAACTGTTTTTT.

The V and J genes are TRBV7-9 and TRBJ2-3; maybe TRBD1 (6 bases). The V gene lost 6 bases and the J gene lost 4 bases, with 17 bases spanning the gap. CDR1 is SEHNR, CDR2 FQNEAQ, per germline (reference sequence). This CDR3 has 15 residues. This CDR3 is CASSSRGIGADTQYF. The CDR3 DNA is TGTGCCAGCAGTTCCAGGGGAATTGGAGCAGATACGCAGTATTTT.

The chain recombines TRBV20-1 with TRBJ1-1, with TRBD1 as a possible D gene (5 bases). The CDR3 totals 9 residues. V was cut by 3 bases and J by 10 bases, with 6 bases left in between. The V gene's germline CDR1 is DFQATT and CDR2 SNEGSKA (reference sequence). The CDR3 sequence is CSASGGAFF. The CDR3 nucleotides are TGCAGTGCTAGCGGGGGAGCTTTCTTT.

The chain employs TRBV6-2 or TRBV6-3 and TRBJ2-2; D is possibly TRBD2 (5 bases). The V gene's germline CDR1 is MNHEY and CDR2 SVGEGT. V was clipped by 2 bases and J by 6 bases, with 13 bases between them. This CDR3 has 15 residues. CDR3 amino acids: CASSYLYRGSGELFF. The CDR3 nucleotides read TGTGCCAGCAGTTACCTTTACAGAGGGTCCGGGGAGCTGTTTTTT.

The chain uses TRBV7-2 and TRBJ2-7; the D gene is possibly TRBD2 (5 bases). This CDR3 is 15 amino acids long. Trimming took 1 base from V and 3 from J, leaving 13 bases between them. Germline assignment: CDR1 SGHTA and CDR2 FQGNSA. In nucleotides, the CDR3 is TGTGCCAGCAGCTTAGAACAACCCGACTACTACGAGCAGTACTTC. It encodes CASSLEQPDYYEQYF. Full variable domain (missing parts from reference TRBV7-2 and TRBJ2-7): GAGVSQSPSNKVTEKGKDVELRCDPISGHTALYWYRQSLGQGLEFLIYFQGNSAPDKSGLPSDRFSAERTGGSVSTLTIQRTQQEDSAVYLCASSLEQPDYYEQYFGPGTRLTVT.

This chain's CDR3 is CASSTRQGSGYTF. Written as DNA, the CDR3 is TGTGCCAGCAGCACCCGACAGGGCTCGGGCTACACCTTC. V is TRBV13 and J is TRBJ1-2; 7 bases map to TRBD1. Germline V gene data show CDR1 as PRHDT and CDR2 as FYEKMQ (reference sequence). Trimming cost V 5 bases and J 8 bases; bases outside gene matches: 8. The CDR3 has 13 amino acids.

This clonotype was observed many times. The rearrangement links TRBV5-6 to TRBJ1-6; the D gene is possibly TRBD1 (5 bases). The CDR3 is 15 residues long. The germline V gene has CDR1 SGHDT and CDR2 YYEEEE. V was clipped by 4 bases and J by 6 bases, with 14 bases between them. Here the CDR3 reads CASSPAPGSNSPLHF. The CDR3 region has the DNA TGTGCCAGCAGCCCCGCCCCAGGGTCTAATTCACCCCTCCACTTT.

This clonotype occurred many times. The chain has TRBV7-9 and TRBJ2-3; 10 nucleotides match TRBD2. Per the germline V gene, CDR1 is SEHNR and CDR2 is FQNEAQ (reference sequence). CDR3 length: 17 amino acids. J lost 4 bases, V lost 1 base, and 8 bases had no gene match. The CDR3 loop reads CASSLDSLAGDPDTQYF. CDR3 bases: TGTGCCAGCAGCTTAGATTCCCTAGCGGGAGATCCAGATACGCAGTATTTT.

This clonotype appeared once. The rearrangement links TRBV10-3 to TRBJ1-1, with 10 bases aligning to TRBD1. The trim removed 7 bases at V and 2 bases at J, leaving 4 bases unmatched. CDR1 ENHRY and CDR2 SYGVKD come from the germline V gene. This CDR3 spans 14 amino acids. CDR3 DNA: TGTGCCATCATGGGGGACAGGGGAAACACTGAAGCTTTCTTT. Translation gives CAIMGDRGNTEAFF.